The sequence of this T cell receptor beta chain was determined in a study of OX40 agonist ivuxolimab in advanced cancers. Across the whole study: Participants, roughly 81% male, averaged roughly 60 years of age, ranging from about 23 to 85. Study-level findings and limits: Circulating CD4+ and CD8+ T cells showed clonal expansion by week 6 at 0.1 to 3.0 mg/kg.

As for this clone: Its antigen remains unknown.

Profiling relied on immunoSEQ multiplex PCR, and the TCRdb table lists in-frame clones only, not all of them. This sample carries over 15,000 clones, 86% of them seen once, and the ten largest clones take just under 4%. Germline V gene sequence: CDR1 GTSNPN, CDR2 SVGIG (reference sequence). This CDR3 has 15 residues. Deletions cut 0 bases from V and 4 bases from J, with 13 bases between. The sample consisted of CD4+ or CD8+ T cells sorted from blood, taken in a trial of the OX40 agonist ivuxolimab. The receptor was derived from an adult with an advanced solid tumor such as melanoma, head and neck, liver or kidney cancer. V is TRBV30 and J is TRBJ1-3; D possibly corresponds to TRBD1 (5 bases). For the CDR3, the DNA is TGTGCCTGGAGTGTAGGAGGGGCCTCAGGAAACACCATATATTTT. This codes for CAWSVGGASGNTIYF.